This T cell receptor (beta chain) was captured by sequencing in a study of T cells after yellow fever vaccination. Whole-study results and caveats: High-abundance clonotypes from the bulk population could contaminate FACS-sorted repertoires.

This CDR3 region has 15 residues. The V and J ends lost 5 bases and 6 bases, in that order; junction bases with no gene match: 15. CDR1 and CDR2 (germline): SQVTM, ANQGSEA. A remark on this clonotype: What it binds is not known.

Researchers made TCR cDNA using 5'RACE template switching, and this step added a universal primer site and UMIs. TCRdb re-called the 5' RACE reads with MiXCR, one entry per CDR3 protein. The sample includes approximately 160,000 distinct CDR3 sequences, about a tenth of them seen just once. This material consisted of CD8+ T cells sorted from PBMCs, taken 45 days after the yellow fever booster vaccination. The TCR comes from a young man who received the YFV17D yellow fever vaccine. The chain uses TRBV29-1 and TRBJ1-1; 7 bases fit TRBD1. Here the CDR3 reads CSVILLGQGEPEAFF. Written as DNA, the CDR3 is TGCAGCGTTATCTTACTCGGGCAGGGGGAGCCTGAAGCTTTCTTT. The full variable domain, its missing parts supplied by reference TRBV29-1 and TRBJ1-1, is SAVISQKPSRDICQRGTSLTIQCQVDSQVTMMFWYRQQPGQSLTLIATANQGSEATYESGFVIDKFPISRPNLTFSTLTVSNMSPEDSSIYLCSVILLGQGEPEAFFGQGTRLTVV.